This T cell receptor (beta chain) was obtained from a study of T-cell reconstitution after alpha-beta-depleted transplantation in children. Whole-study results and caveats: A year had passed since transplant, and T-cell counts and diversity by then came mostly from newly produced T cells. From surviving recipient T cells and thymic progenitors came the high day-60 TCRbeta diversity observed in some patients. Roughly two months post-transplant, alpha-beta T cells reportedly originated from several hundred graft clones that had expanded.

Preparing the TCRbeta library involved the use of unique molecular identifiers. TCRdb used MiXCR to reprocess the PCR reads, holding one entry per CDR3 protein. This table holds 25,000 to 35,000 distinct CDR3 sequences, around 7% found once. Germline values: CDR1 MNHNS, CDR2 SASEGT. The CDR3 is made up of 14 amino acids. V lost 6 bases to trimming and J lost 4 bases, with 14 bases between them. This clonotype was counted many times. Its cognate antigen is unknown. The TCR originated in a child less than two years old who had a stem cell transplant for acute myeloid leukemia, so the T cells may come from the graft donor. The input for sequencing was peripheral blood, taken 60 days after TCRalphabeta/CD19-depleted stem cell transplant. This chain links TRBV6-1 with TRBJ2-3, with D perhaps TRBD1 (6 bases). CDR3 sequence reads: CASSLGDTADTQYF. The CDR3 nucleotides are TGTGCCAGCAGCCTGGGGGACACGGCAGATACGCAGTATTTT.